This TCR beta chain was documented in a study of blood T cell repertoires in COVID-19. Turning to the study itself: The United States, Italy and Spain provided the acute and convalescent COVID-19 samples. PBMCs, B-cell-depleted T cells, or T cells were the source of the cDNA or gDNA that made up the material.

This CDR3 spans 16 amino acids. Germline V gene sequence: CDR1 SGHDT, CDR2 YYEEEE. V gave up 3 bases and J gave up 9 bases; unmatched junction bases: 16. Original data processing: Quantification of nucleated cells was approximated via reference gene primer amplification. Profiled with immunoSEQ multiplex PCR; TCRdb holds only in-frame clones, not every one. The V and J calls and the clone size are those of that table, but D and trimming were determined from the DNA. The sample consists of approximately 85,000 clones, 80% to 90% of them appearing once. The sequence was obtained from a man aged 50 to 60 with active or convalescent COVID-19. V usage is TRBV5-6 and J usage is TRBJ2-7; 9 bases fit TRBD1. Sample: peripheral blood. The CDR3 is CASSYLTGGASSVQYF. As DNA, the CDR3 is TGTGCCAGCAGCTACCTTACAGGGGGCGCGTCTTCTGTGCAGTACTTC.